This T cell receptor beta chain came from a study of shared clonotypes between healthy human individuals. Findings and caveats of the study: Clonotypes shared by all four donors outscored non-shared clonotypes in generation probability.

This table comes from immunoSEQ multiplex PCR, and its TCRdb copy is limited to in-frame clones, with some not included. Among about 340,000 clones listed, 73% were seen once. The CDR3 is 16 amino acids. Germline CDR1 reads SGHVS; CDR2 reads FNYEAQ. The ends were cut back, 5 bases at V and 0 bases at J, with 16 bases in the middle. Notes on this clone: The antigen remains undetermined.

Sequenced: memory CD4+ T cells sorted from blood. The sample's subset: CD45RA-negative fraction. V and J are TRBV7-6 and TRBJ2-5; perhaps TRBD2 as D (5 bases). The sequence derives from a man between 25 and 39 years old in good health. The CDR3 is CASSPAVVSDQETQYF. CDR3 DNA sequence: TGTGCCAGCAGCCCAGCGGTGGTTAGCGACCAAGAGACCCAGTACTTC. Complete variable domain (other parts from reference TRBV7-6 and TRBJ2-5): GAGVSQSPRYKVTKRGQDVALRCDPISGHVSLYWYRQALGQGPEFLTYFNYEAQQDKSGLPNDRFSAERPEGSISTLTIQRTEQRDSAMYRCASSPAVVSDQETQYFGPGTRLLVL.